These T cell receptor beta chains were read from a single sample in a study of T cell responses to AZD1222 COVID-19 vaccine. TCRdb keeps only in-frame clones here, not all; method: immunoSEQ multiplex PCR. The sample carries about 84,000 clones, approximately 83% recorded once. The sequencing here drew on peripheral blood, taken 28 days after the second AZD1222 dose. Receptors were obtained from an adult who received the AZD1222 COVID-19 vaccine. CDR3s include the opening cysteine and the closing phenylalanine or tryptophan. A D gene is named only where the DNA matches it firmly. Part of the rows lack a size; the others show once, few, many or a class for expanded clones.

CDR3 DNA: TGTGCCAGCAGCTCCAACTCGGATACGCAGTATTTT; CDR3 protein: CASSSNSDTQYF; D gene: -; V gene: TRBV7-3; J gene: TRBJ2-3; CDR3 length: 12; clone size: -
CDR3 DNA: TGCGCCAGCAGCTTTAGTGGGGGCGCGGGCGGCTACACCTTC; CDR3 protein: CASSFSGGAGGYTF; D gene: -; V gene: TRBV5-1; J gene: TRBJ1-2; CDR3 length: 14; clone size: -
CDR3 DNA: TGTGCCAGCAGCAAAATAGGGGGTCTCACTGAAGCTTTCTTT; CDR3 protein: CASSKIGGLTEAFF; D gene: -; V gene: TRBV6-5; J gene: TRBJ1-1; CDR3 length: 14; clone size: -
CDR3 DNA: TGTGCCAGTAGTATTACGTCCGATACCTACGAGCAGTACTTC; CDR3 protein: CASSITSDTYEQYF; D gene: -; V gene: TRBV19; J gene: TRBJ2-7; CDR3 length: 14; clone size: -
CDR3 DNA: TGTGCCAGTAGTATAGCCGATAGAACCGGGGAGCTGTTTTTT; CDR3 protein: CASSIADRTGELFF; D gene: -; V gene: TRBV19; J gene: TRBJ2-2; CDR3 length: 14; clone size: -
CDR3 DNA: TGTGCCAGCATCGGGGGGGGGCTCAATGAGCAGTTCTTC; CDR3 protein: CASIGGGLNEQFF; D gene: TRBD2; V gene: TRBV6-5; J gene: TRBJ2-1; CDR3 length: 13; clone size: -
CDR3 DNA: TGTGCCAGCAGCTCTCAGGGGTCTGGGACTGAAGCTTTCTTT; CDR3 protein: CASSSQGSGTEAFF; D gene: -; V gene: TRBV7-2; J gene: TRBJ1-1; CDR3 length: 14; clone size: -
CDR3 DNA: TGTGCCAGCGCGGGGACAGCGAACACCGGGGAGCTGTTTTTT; CDR3 protein: CASAGTANTGELFF; D gene: -; V gene: TRBV3-1/TRBV3-2; J gene: TRBJ2-2; CDR3 length: 14; clone size: -
CDR3 DNA: TGTGCCAGCAGCTTGATAGTTCGCGGGGGAGGCGGGGAGCTGTTTTTT; CDR3 protein: CASSLIVRGGGGELFF; D gene: TRBD2; V gene: TRBV5-4; J gene: TRBJ2-2; CDR3 length: 16; clone size: -
CDR3 DNA: TGTGCCAGCAGCCAACCCGGGCCCCACGAGGAGCAGTACTTC; CDR3 protein: CASSQPGPHEEQYF; D gene: -; V gene: TRBV4-2; J gene: TRBJ2-7; CDR3 length: 14; clone size: -
CDR3 DNA: TGTCCCCCCAGTCCCCCCGGGACAGGGACGACCGGGGAGCTGTTTTTT; CDR3 protein: CPPSPPGTGTTGELFF; D gene: TRBD1; V gene: TRBV24-1; J gene: TRBJ2-2; CDR3 length: 16; clone size: -
CDR3 DNA: TGTGCCAGCTCACCAGGGGGGCACACTGAAGCTTTCTTT; CDR3 protein: CASSPGGHTEAFF; D gene: -; V gene: TRBV18; J gene: TRBJ1-1; CDR3 length: 13; clone size: -
CDR3 DNA: TGCAGTGAAAGGAGGTGGGAGACCCAGTACTTC; CDR3 protein: CSERRWETQYF; D gene: -; V gene: TRBV20-1; J gene: TRBJ2-5; CDR3 length: 11; clone size: -
CDR3 DNA: TGTGCCAGTAGTACCGCCGGGGCGTCCTATAATTCACCCCTCCACTTT; CDR3 protein: CASSTAGASYNSPLHF; D gene: -; V gene: TRBV19; J gene: TRBJ1-6; CDR3 length: 16; clone size: -
CDR3 DNA: TGTGCCATCAGCTCTTCGGGCTATGGCTACACCTTC; CDR3 protein: CAISSSGYGYTF; D gene: -; V gene: TRBV10-3; J gene: TRBJ1-2; CDR3 length: 12; clone size: -
CDR3 DNA: TGTGCCAGTAGCTACAGGGAAGAGACCCAGTACTTC; CDR3 protein: CASSYREETQYF; D gene: -; V gene: TRBV19; J gene: TRBJ2-5; CDR3 length: 12; clone size: -
CDR3 DNA: TGCGCCAGCAGCTACACACTGACAGGGGGCAAGAACACCGGGGAGCTGTTTTTT; CDR3 protein: CASSYTLTGGKNTGELFF; D gene: TRBD1; V gene: TRBV5-1; J gene: TRBJ2-2; CDR3 length: 18; clone size: -
CDR3 DNA: TGCAGTGCTAGTTTAGCGGGGAAAGACAATGAGCAGTTCTTC; CDR3 protein: CSASLAGKDNEQFF; D gene: TRBD2; V gene: TRBV20-1; J gene: TRBJ2-1; CDR3 length: 14; clone size: -
CDR3 DNA: TGTGCCACCAGTGATTCAGGGGGTAATGAAAAACTGTTTTTT; CDR3 protein: CATSDSGGNEKLFF; D gene: TRBD1; V gene: TRBV24-1; J gene: TRBJ1-4; CDR3 length: 14; clone size: -
CDR3 DNA: TGTGCCAGCAGTGAAGGGGGGACAGCCTCTGGAAACACCATATATTTT; CDR3 protein: CASSEGGTASGNTIYF; D gene: TRBD1; V gene: TRBV6-1; J gene: TRBJ1-3; CDR3 length: 16; clone size: -
CDR3 DNA: TGTGCCCTGCGGGAGGGGGCTGTAGTAGACTATGGCTACACCTTC; CDR3 protein: CALREGAVVDYGYTF; D gene: TRBD1; V gene: TRBV30; J gene: TRBJ1-2; CDR3 length: 15; clone size: -
CDR3 DNA: TGTGCCACTAGACAGGGGTGGGGATATAGCAATCAGCCCCAGCATTTT; CDR3 protein: CATRQGWGYSNQPQHF; D gene: TRBD1; V gene: TRBV28; J gene: TRBJ1-5; CDR3 length: 16; clone size: once
CDR3 DNA: TGTGCCAGCAGTGAACGACCCAGGGGGTCTGTCACTGAAGCTTTCTTT; CDR3 protein: CASSERPRGSVTEAFF; D gene: TRBD1; V gene: TRBV6-1; J gene: TRBJ1-1; CDR3 length: 16; clone size: -
CDR3 DNA: TGTGCCAGCAGTCATCCGACAGGGGCCTCGAGCTCTGGAAACACCATATATTTT; CDR3 protein: CASSHPTGASSSGNTIYF; D gene: TRBD1; V gene: TRBV11-2; J gene: TRBJ1-3; CDR3 length: 18; clone size: -
CDR3 DNA: TGTGCCAGTAGAGGTCTGGGGAGAGAAGAGACCCAGTACTTC; CDR3 protein: CASRGLGREETQYF; D gene: -; V gene: TRBV19; J gene: TRBJ2-5; CDR3 length: 14; clone size: -
CDR3 DNA: TGTGCCAGCAGTTCCGGGACAGGCTTCACCGGGGAGCTGTTTTTT; CDR3 protein: CASSSGTGFTGELFF; D gene: TRBD1; V gene: TRBV5-6; J gene: TRBJ2-2; CDR3 length: 15; clone size: -
CDR3 DNA: TGTGCCAGCAGTTCTACAGGGATCCGATTTGAAAAACTGTTTTTT; CDR3 protein: CASSSTGIRFEKLFF; D gene: -; V gene: TRBV28; J gene: TRBJ1-4; CDR3 length: 15; clone size: -
CDR3 DNA: TGTGCCAGCAGCCCCGAATTCTCAGGCCTCGTAGGCTACACCTTC; CDR3 protein: CASSPEFSGLVGYTF; D gene: -; V gene: TRBV14; J gene: TRBJ1-2; CDR3 length: 15; clone size: -
CDR3 DNA: TGTGCCAGCAGCCCAGGACCAGGAGGCAACTATGGCTACACCTTC; CDR3 protein: CASSPGPGGNYGYTF; D gene: -; V gene: TRBV5-6; J gene: TRBJ1-2; CDR3 length: 15; clone size: -